A selection of T cell receptor beta chains follows, all from one sample in a study of cytomegalovirus exposure and HLA in healthy donors. Clones were sequenced by immunoSEQ multiplex PCR, and TCRdb holds only the in-frame ones, with some missing. The sample carries under 150,000 clones, around 77% recorded once. Sequenced input: PBMCs. All receptors derive from a woman aged 55 to 70 in good health and CMV-seronegative. The CDR3 runs from the conserved cysteine through the conserved F or W. The D gene is left open where the match is weak. Size is omitted from some rows. Given values are once, few, many or a class for expanded clones.

D: -; size: -; J: TRBJ2-1; V: TRBV27; CDR3: CASSYLSSYNEQFF; DNA: TGTGCCAGCAGTTACCTTAGCTCCTACAATGAGCAGTTCTTC
D: -; size: -; J: TRBJ2-3; V: TRBV5-1; CDR3: CASSLGGEDTQYF; DNA: TGCGCCAGCAGCTTGGGGGGCGAAGATACGCAGTATTTT
D: -; size: -; J: TRBJ1-4; V: TRBV11-2; CDR3: CASSFPRTASSTNEKLFF; DNA: TGTGCCAGCAGCTTTCCCCGGACAGCCTCTTCAACTAATGAAAAACTGTTTTTT
D: -; size: -; J: TRBJ2-1; V: TRBV25-1; CDR3: CASSDRQGTPYNEQFF; DNA: TGTGCCAGCAGTGATCGTCAGGGGACCCCCTACAATGAGCAGTTCTTC
D: -; size: -; J: TRBJ2-1; V: TRBV29-1; CDR3: CSVEGFQSAGSYNEQFF; DNA: TGCAGCGTTGAAGGGTTCCAGAGCGCGGGGTCCTACAATGAGCAGTTCTTC
D: TRBD2; size: -; J: TRBJ2-7; V: TRBV10-3; CDR3: CAIHTSGPDYEQYF; DNA: TGTGCCATCCACACTAGCGGGCCCGACTACGAGCAGTACTTC
D: -; size: -; J: TRBJ2-5; V: TRBV6-5; CDR3: CASSYHSAETQYF; DNA: TGTGCCAGCAGTTACCATAGTGCGGAGACCCAGTACTTC
D: -; size: once; J: TRBJ2-1; V: TRBV19; CDR3: CASSIDGANSYNEQFF; DNA: TGTGCCAGTAGTATAGACGGAGCGAACTCCTACAATGAGCAGTTCTTC
D: -; size: -; J: TRBJ1-1; V: TRBV5-1; CDR3: CASSPQTGSTEAFF; DNA: TGCGCCAGCAGCCCGCAAACAGGGTCCACTGAAGCTTTCTTT
D: -; size: -; J: TRBJ2-7; V: TRBV6-6; CDR3: CASAKRDEQYF; DNA: TGTGCCAGCGCCAAGAGGGACGAGCAGTACTTC
D: TRBD1; size: -; J: TRBJ2-2; V: TRBV5-6; CDR3: CASSSYRGQNTGELFF; DNA: TGTGCCAGCAGCTCCTACAGGGGACAAAACACCGGGGAGCTGTTTTTT
D: TRBD1; size: once; J: TRBJ2-7; V: TRBV7-9; CDR3: CASSSAGTGGKLAYEQYF; DNA: TGTGCCAGCAGCTCAGCCGGGACAGGGGGCAAATTAGCCTACGAGCAGTACTTC
D: -; size: -; J: TRBJ1-3; V: TRBV18; CDR3: CASSPPTGAGNTIYF; DNA: TGTGCCAGCTCACCACCAACGGGAGCCGGAAACACCATATATTTT
D: -; size: -; J: TRBJ2-3; V: TRBV12-2; CDR3: CASRLAIGVGLPDRADTQYF; DNA: TGTGCAAGTCGCTTAGCGATAGGGGTTGGCCTCCCCGATCGGGCAGATACGCAGTATTTT
D: TRBD1; size: -; J: TRBJ1-1; V: TRBV19; CDR3: CASRPPGQGRRMNTEAFF; DNA: TGTGCCAGTAGACCTCCGGGACAGGGTAGGCGCATGAACACTGAAGCTTTCTTT
D: -; size: -; J: TRBJ2-3; V: TRBV7-3; CDR3: CASSLLAIPSTDTQYF; DNA: TGTGCCAGCAGCTTACTAGCGATACCTAGCACAGATACGCAGTATTTT
D: TRBD1; size: -; J: TRBJ2-7; V: TRBV6-5; CDR3: CASSGPGTGMYEQYF; DNA: TGTGCCAGCAGTGGCCCCGGGACAGGGATGTACGAGCAGTACTTC
D: -; size: -; J: TRBJ2-3; V: TRBV27; CDR3: CASSPWRVGDTTDTQYF; DNA: TGTGCCAGCAGTCCGTGGCGAGTAGGAGATACCACAGATACGCAGTATTTT
D: TRBD2; size: -; J: TRBJ2-1; V: TRBV28; CDR3: CASTEAGSRYNEQFF; DNA: TGTGCCAGCACCGAAGCGGGATCCCGCTACAATGAGCAGTTCTTC
D: TRBD1; size: -; J: TRBJ1-5; V: TRBV6-1; CDR3: CASSKRTGGDQPQHF; DNA: TGTGCCAGCAGTAAGCGGACAGGGGGCGATCAGCCCCAGCATTTT
D: TRBD1; size: -; J: TRBJ1-2; V: TRBV2; CDR3: CASSETGFDGYTF; DNA: TGTGCCAGCAGCGAGACAGGGTTCGATGGCTACACCTTC
D: -; size: -; J: TRBJ2-7; V: TRBV5-6; CDR3: CASSLGGAYSYEQYF; DNA: TGTGCCAGCTCTTTAGGGGGAGCCTACTCCTACGAGCAGTACTTC
D: -; size: -; J: TRBJ2-2; V: TRBV28; CDR3: CASSPPGSREDTGELFF; DNA: TGTGCCAGCAGTCCCCCCGGGTCCCGGGAAGACACCGGGGAGCTGTTTTTT
D: TRBD1; size: -; J: TRBJ2-7; V: TRBV6-5; CDR3: CASRGQGYPYEQYF; DNA: TGTGCCAGCAGGGGACAGGGGTATCCCTACGAGCAGTACTTC
D: -; size: -; J: TRBJ2-6; V: TRBV30; CDR3: CAWSIQGLISGANVLTF; DNA: TGTGCCTGGAGTATACAGGGCCTTATCTCTGGGGCCAACGTCCTGACTTTC
D: -; size: -; J: TRBJ2-1; V: TRBV5-1; CDR3: CASSLTAGAYNEQFF; DNA: TGCGCCAGCAGCCTGACGGCCGGAGCCTACAATGAGCAGTTCTTC
D: -; size: -; J: TRBJ2-1; V: TRBV6-5; CDR3: CASSETGYNEQFF; DNA: TGTGCCAGCAGTGAAACAGGTTACAATGAGCAGTTCTTC
D: TRBD1; size: -; J: TRBJ2-7; V: TRBV27; CDR3: CASSLSDRVFVYEQYF; DNA: TGTGCCAGCAGTTTATCCGACAGGGTCTTTGTCTACGAGCAGTACTTC
D: -; size: -; J: TRBJ2-7; V: TRBV10-1; CDR3: CASSPDNYGEQYF; DNA: TGCGCCAGCAGTCCGGATAACTACGGGGAGCAGTACTTC
D: TRBD1; size: -; J: TRBJ2-5; V: TRBV27; CDR3: CASSLPGQVKTQYF; DNA: TGTGCCAGCAGTCTCCCGGGACAGGTGAAGACCCAGTACTTC
D: -; size: few; J: TRBJ2-7; V: TRBV27; CDR3: CASSQGSEQYF; DNA: TGTGCCAGCAGCCAGGGGTCCGAGCAGTACTTC
D: -; size: -; J: TRBJ2-1; V: TRBV11-2; CDR3: CASSSRLVDEQFF; DNA: TGTGCCAGCAGCTCCAGACTAGTCGATGAGCAGTTCTTC
D: -; size: -; J: TRBJ2-1; V: TRBV27; CDR3: CASSYRTFSYNEQFF; DNA: TGTGCCAGCAGTTACCGGACTTTCTCCTACAATGAGCAGTTCTTC
D: TRBD1; size: -; J: TRBJ1-4; V: TRBV5-1; CDR3: CASKPDRGTTNEKLFF; DNA: TGCGCCAGCAAACCGGACAGGGGAACAACTAATGAAAAACTGTTTTTT
D: TRBD1; size: -; J: TRBJ1-1; V: TRBV5-1; CDR3: CASSLAGQLNTEAFF; DNA: TGCGCCAGCAGCTTGGCGGGACAGTTGAACACTGAAGCTTTCTTT
D: -; size: -; J: TRBJ2-1; V: TRBV7-9; CDR3: CASSSEGGVNEQFF; DNA: TGTGCCAGCAGCTCCGAGGGCGGGGTAAATGAGCAGTTCTTC
D: TRBD1; size: -; J: TRBJ1-5; V: TRBV19; CDR3: CASKDGRDRTQHF; DNA: TGTGCCAGTAAGGATGGGAGGGACAGGACCCAGCATTTT
D: -; size: once; J: TRBJ2-4; V: TRBV5-1; CDR3: CASSLVGENIQYF; DNA: TGCGCCAGCAGCTTGGTAGGGGAAAACATTCAGTACTTC
D: TRBD2; size: -; J: TRBJ2-1; V: TRBV14; CDR3: CASSPEREVLNEQFF; DNA: TGTGCCAGCAGCCCAGAGCGGGAGGTTTTAAATGAGCAGTTCTTC
D: TRBD2; size: few; J: TRBJ2-7; V: TRBV2; CDR3: CASMRLASGYEQYF; DNA: TGTGCCAGCATGAGACTAGCAAGTGGGTACGAGCAGTACTTC
D: TRBD1; size: few; J: TRBJ2-7; V: TRBV5-1; CDR3: CASRGTDRSSYEQYF; DNA: TGCGCCAGCAGGGGGACGGACAGGAGCTCCTACGAGCAGTACTTC
D: -; size: few; J: TRBJ1-2; V: TRBV2; CDR3: CASSEASPSGYTF; DNA: TGTGCCAGCAGTGAAGCGTCCCCCTCTGGCTACACCTTC
D: TRBD2; size: -; J: TRBJ2-3; V: TRBV7-3; CDR3: CASRRTSGSTDTQYF; DNA: TGTGCCAGCAGAAGGACTAGCGGAAGCACAGATACGCAGTATTTT
D: TRBD1; size: few; J: TRBJ1-4; V: TRBV2; CDR3: CASRGQGAEKLFF; DNA: TGTGCCAGCAGGGGACAGGGTGCTGAAAAACTGTTTTTT
D: -; size: -; J: TRBJ2-5; V: TRBV5-4; CDR3: CASFRSGGGETQYF; DNA: TGTGCCAGCTTCCGATCGGGGGGCGGAGAGACCCAGTACTTC
D: -; size: -; J: TRBJ2-7; V: TRBV27; CDR3: CASSLTTGWHYEQYF; DNA: TGTGCCAGCAGTTTAACAACAGGATGGCACTACGAGCAGTACTTC
D: -; size: -; J: TRBJ2-5; V: TRBV6-6; CDR3: CASSYTRETQYF; DNA: TGTGCCAGCAGTTACACTAGAGAGACCCAGTACTTC
D: -; size: once; J: TRBJ2-7; V: TRBV9; CDR3: CASSVSGTYEQYF; DNA: TGTGCCAGCAGCGTTAGCGGAACCTACGAGCAGTACTTC
D: TRBD1; size: -; J: TRBJ1-2; V: TRBV11-2; CDR3: CASSFGQGRHYGYTF; DNA: TGTGCCAGCAGCTTCGGACAGGGAAGGCACTATGGCTACACCTTC
D: -; size: few; J: TRBJ2-7; V: TRBV30; CDR3: CAWSSESYEQYF; DNA: TGTGCCTGGAGTTCTGAGTCCTACGAGCAGTACTTC
D: -; size: -; J: TRBJ1-1; V: TRBV5-1; CDR3: CASTEVPRGGLNEAFF; DNA: TGCGCCAGCACCGAGGTCCCCCGGGGGGGGCTGAATGAAGCTTTCTTT